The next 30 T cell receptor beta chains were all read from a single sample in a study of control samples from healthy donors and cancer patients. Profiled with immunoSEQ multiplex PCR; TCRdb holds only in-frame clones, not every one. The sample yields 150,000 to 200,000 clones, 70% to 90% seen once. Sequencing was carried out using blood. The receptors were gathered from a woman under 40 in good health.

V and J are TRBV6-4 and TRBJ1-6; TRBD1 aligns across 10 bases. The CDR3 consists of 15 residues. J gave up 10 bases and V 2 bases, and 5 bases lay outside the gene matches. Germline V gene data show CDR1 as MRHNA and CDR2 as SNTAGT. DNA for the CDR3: TGTGCCAGCAGTGACCGGGACAGGGGCTCCTCACCCCTCCACTTT. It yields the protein CASSDRDRGSSPLHF.

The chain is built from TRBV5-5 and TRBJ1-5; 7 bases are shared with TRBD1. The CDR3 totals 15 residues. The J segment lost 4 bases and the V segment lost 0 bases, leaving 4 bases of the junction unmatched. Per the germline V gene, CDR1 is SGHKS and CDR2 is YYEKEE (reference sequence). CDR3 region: CASSLDPGQNQPQHF. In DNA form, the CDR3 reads TGTGCCAGCAGCTTGGACCCGGGACAGAATCAGCCCCAGCATTTT.

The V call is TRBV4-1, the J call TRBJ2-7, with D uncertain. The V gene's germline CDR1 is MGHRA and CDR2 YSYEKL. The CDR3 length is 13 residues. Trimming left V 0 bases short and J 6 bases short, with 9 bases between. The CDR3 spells CASSQERAVEQYF. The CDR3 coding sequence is TGCGCCAGCAGCCAAGAACGAGCCGTCGAGCAGTACTTC.

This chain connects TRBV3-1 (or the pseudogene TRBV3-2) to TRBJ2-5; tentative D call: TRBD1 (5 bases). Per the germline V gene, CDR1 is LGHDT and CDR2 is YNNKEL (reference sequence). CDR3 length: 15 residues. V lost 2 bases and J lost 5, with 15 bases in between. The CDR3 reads CASSQSQGVGETQYF. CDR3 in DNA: TGTGCCAGCAGCCAATCCCAGGGCGTTGGTGAGACCCAGTACTTC.

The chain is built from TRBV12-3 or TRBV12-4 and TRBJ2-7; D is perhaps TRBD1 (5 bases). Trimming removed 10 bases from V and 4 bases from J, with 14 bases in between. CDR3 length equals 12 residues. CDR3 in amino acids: CATGKVRYEQYF. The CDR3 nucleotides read TGTGCCACAGGGAAAGTACGGTACGAGCAGTACTTC.

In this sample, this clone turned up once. CDR3 loop: CASSKTQGARGYTF. CDR3 coding DNA: TGTGCCAGCAGTAAGACCCAGGGGGCACGGGGCTACACCTTC. This chain uses TRBV6-5 with TRBJ1-2, with TRBD1 identical over 8 bases. Germline loops: CDR1 MNHEY, CDR2 SVGAGI. Germline trimming cut 5 bases from V and 8 bases from J; bases unmatched to any gene: 10. The CDR3 contains 14 residues.

This CDR3 is CASRSTGGNNYGYTF. The CDR3 bases are TGTGCCAGCAGGTCCACAGGGGGTAATAACTATGGCTACACCTTC. J is TRBJ1-2 and V is TRBV6-5; 8 bases line up with TRBD1. Per the germline V gene, CDR1 is MNHEY and CDR2 is SVGAGI. Losses at the gene ends were 6 bases for V and 1 base for J; bases not matched to a gene: 7. The CDR3 totals 15 residues.

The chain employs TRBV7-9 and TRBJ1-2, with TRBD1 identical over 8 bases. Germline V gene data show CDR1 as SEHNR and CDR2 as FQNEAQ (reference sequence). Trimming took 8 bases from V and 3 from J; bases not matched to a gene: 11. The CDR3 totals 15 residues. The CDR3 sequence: CASGGGQADHYGYTF. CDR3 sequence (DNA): TGTGCCAGCGGGGGGGGACAGGCAGATCACTATGGCTACACCTTC.

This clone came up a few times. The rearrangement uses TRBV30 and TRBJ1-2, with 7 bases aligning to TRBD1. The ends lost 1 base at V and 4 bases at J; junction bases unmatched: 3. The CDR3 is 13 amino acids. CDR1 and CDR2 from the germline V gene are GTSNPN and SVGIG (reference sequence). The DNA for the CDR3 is TGTGCCTGGAGTGCGACAGGGAGCTATGGCTACACCTTC. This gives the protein CAWSATGSYGYTF.

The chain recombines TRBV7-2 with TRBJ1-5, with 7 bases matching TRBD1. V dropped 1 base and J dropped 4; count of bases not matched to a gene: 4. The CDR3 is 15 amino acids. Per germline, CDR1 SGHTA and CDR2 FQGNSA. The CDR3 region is CASSLVRDSNQPQHF. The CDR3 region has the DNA TGTGCCAGCAGCTTAGTCCGGGACAGTAATCAGCCCCAGCATTTT.

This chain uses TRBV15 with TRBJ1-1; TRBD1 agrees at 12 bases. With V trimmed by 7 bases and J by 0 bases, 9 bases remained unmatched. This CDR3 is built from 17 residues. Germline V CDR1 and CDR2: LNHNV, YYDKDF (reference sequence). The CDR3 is CATTKFRDRGLNTEAFF. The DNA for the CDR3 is TGTGCCACCACCAAATTCCGGGACAGGGGGCTGAACACTGAAGCTTTCTTT.

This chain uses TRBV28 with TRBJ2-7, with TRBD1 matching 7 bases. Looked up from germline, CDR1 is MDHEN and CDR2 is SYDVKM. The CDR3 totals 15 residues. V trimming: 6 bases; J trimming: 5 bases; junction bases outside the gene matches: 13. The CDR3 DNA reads TGTGCCAGCAGAGCAAGGACAGGACGCCGGGACGAGCAGTACTTC. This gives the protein CASRARTGRRDEQYF.

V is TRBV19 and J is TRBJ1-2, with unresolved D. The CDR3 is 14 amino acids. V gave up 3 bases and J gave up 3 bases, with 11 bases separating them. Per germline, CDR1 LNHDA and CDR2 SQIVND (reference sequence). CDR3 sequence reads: CASSMTTADYGYTF. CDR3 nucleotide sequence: TGTGCCAGTAGTATGACCACGGCAGACTATGGCTACACCTTC. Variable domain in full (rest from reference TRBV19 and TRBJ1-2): DGGITQSPKYLFRKEGQNVTLSCEQNLNHDAMYWYRQDPGQGLRLIYYSQIVNDFQKGDIAEGYSVSREKKESFPLTVTSAQKNPTAFYLCASSMTTADYGYTFGSGTRLTVV.

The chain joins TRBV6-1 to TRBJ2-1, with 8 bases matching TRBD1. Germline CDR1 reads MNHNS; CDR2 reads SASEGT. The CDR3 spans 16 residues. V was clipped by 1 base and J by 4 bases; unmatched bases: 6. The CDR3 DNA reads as TGTGCCAGCAGTGAAGGAAGACAGGGGTTATACAATGAGCAGTTCTTC. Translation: CASSEGRQGLYNEQFF.

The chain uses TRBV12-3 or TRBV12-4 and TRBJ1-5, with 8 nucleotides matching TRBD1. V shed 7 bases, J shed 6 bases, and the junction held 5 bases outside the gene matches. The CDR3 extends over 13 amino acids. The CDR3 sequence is CASIGQGGQPQHF. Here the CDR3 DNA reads TGTGCCAGCATAGGACAGGGTGGTCAGCCCCAGCATTTT.

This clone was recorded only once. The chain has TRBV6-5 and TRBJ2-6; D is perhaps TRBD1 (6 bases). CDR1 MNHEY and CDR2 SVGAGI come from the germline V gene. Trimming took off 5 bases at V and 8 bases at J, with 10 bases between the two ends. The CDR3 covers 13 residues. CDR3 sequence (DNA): TGTGCCAGCAGTCCCCAGGGGTCCAACGTCCTGACTTTC. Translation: CASSPQGSNVLTF.

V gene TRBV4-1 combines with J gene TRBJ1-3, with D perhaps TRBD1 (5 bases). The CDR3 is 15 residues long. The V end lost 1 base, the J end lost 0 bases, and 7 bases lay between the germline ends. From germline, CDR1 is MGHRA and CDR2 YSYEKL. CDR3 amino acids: CASSQADSSGNTIYF. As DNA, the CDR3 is TGCGCCAGCAGCCAAGCCGACAGCTCTGGAAACACCATATATTTT.

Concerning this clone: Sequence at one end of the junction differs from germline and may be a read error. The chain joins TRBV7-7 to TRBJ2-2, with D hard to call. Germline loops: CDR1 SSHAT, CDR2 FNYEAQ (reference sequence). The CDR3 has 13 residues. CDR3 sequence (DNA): TGTGCTAGCAGCCTCACATACACCGGGGAGCTGTTTTTT. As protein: CASSLTYTGELFF.

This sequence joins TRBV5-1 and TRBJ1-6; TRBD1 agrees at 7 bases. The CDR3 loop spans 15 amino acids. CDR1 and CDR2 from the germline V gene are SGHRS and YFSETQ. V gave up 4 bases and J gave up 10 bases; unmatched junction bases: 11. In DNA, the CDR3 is TGCGCCAGCAGCCCAGAGGGGGCTTTGAGCTCACCCCTCCACTTT. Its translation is CASSPEGALSSPLHF.

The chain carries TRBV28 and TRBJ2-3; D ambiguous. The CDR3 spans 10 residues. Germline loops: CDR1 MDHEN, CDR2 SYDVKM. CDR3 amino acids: CLTGTDTQYF. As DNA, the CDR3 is TGTCTTACGGGCACAGATACGCAGTATTTT.

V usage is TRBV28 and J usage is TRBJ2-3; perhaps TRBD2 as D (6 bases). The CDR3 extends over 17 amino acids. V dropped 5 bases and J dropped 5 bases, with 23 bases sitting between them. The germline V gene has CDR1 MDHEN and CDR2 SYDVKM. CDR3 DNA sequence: TGTGCCAGCAGTGTAGGCTCCCGGCGGGGCAGAGAAGATACGCAGTATTTT. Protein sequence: CASSVGSRRGREDTQYF.

The CDR3 is CATSDMTAPSEEQYV. As DNA, the CDR3 is TGTGCCACCAGTGATATGACAGCCCCGTCTGAGGAGCAGTACGTC. The rearrangement uses TRBV24-1 and TRBJ2-7, with D tentatively TRBD1 (5 bases). The germline gives CDR1 KGHDR, CDR2 SFDVKD. The germline V and J ends were trimmed by 3 bases and 7 bases, with 18 bases remaining between them. The length of the CDR3 is 15 residues.

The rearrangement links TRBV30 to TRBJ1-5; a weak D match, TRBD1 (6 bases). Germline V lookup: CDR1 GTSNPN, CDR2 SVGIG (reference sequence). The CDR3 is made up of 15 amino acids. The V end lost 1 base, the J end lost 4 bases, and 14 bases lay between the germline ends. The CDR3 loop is CAWSDYTGMNQPQHF. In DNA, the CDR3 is TGTGCCTGGAGTGATTATACAGGGATGAATCAGCCCCAGCATTTT.

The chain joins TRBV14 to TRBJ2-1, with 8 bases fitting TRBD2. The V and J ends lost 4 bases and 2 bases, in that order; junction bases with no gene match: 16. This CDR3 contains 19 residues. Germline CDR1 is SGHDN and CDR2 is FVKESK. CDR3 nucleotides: TGTGCCAGCAGCCCTCTCTGGGGGGTAGCGGGAAACCCCTACAATGAGCAGTTCTTC. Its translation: CASSPLWGVAGNPYNEQFF.

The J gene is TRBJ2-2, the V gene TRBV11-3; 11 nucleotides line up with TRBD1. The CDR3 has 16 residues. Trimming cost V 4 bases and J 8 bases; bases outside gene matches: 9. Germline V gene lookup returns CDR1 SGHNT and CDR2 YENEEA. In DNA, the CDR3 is TGTGCCAGCAGCTCCCGGACAGGGGGCTTCGGAGGGGAGCTGTTTTTT. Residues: CASSSRTGGFGGELFF.

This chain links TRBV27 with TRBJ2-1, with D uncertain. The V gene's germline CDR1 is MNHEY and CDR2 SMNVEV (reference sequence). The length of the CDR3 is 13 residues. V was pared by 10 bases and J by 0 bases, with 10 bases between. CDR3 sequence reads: CATSPSSYNEQFF. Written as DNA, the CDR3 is TGTGCCACCAGCCCCAGCTCCTACAATGAGCAGTTCTTC.

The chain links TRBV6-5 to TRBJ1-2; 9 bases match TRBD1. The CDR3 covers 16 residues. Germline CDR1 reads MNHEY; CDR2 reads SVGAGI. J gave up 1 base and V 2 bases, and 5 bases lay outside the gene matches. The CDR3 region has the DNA TGTGCCAGCAGTTACGCATGGGACAGGGTTAACTATGGCTACACCTTC. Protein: CASSYAWDRVNYGYTF.

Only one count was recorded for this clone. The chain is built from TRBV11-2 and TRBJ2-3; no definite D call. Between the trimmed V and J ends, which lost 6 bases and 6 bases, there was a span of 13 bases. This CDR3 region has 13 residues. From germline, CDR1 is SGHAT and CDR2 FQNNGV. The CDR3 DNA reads TGTGCCAGCAGGGAACCTTTCCACGATACGCAGTATTTT. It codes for CASREPFHDTQYF.

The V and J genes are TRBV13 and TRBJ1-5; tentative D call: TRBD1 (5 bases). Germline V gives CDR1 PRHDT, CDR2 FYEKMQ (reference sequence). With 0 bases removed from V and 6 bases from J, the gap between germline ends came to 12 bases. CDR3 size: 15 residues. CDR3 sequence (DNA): TGTGCCAGCAGCTTAGGGCAGGGCCTTCTTCAGCCCCAGCATTTT. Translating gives CASSLGQGLLQPQHF.

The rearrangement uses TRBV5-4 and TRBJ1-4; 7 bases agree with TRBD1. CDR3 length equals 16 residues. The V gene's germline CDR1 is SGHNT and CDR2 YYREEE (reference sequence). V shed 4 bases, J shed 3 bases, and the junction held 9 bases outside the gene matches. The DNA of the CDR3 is TGTGCCAGCAGCCAGAACAGGGGCTTGGCTAATGAAAAACTGTTTTTT. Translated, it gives CASSQNRGLANEKLFF. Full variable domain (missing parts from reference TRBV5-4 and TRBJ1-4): ETGVTQSPTHLIKTRGQQVTLRCSSQSGHNTVSWYQQALGQGPQFIFQYYREEENGRGNFPPRFSGLQFPNYSSELNVNALELDDSALYLCASSQNRGLANEKLFFGSGTQLSVL.